Shown below are 15 T cell receptor beta chains from a single sample sequenced in a study of blood T cell repertoires in COVID-19. Using immunoSEQ multiplex PCR, the repertoire was profiled, and TCRdb retains in-frame clones only, with some absent. The sample holds 100,000 or so clones; roughly 80% are singletons and the top ten take approximately 15%. Sequencing was done on a sample of peripheral blood. These receptors originate from a woman older than 75 with acute or convalescent COVID-19.

The CDR3: CASSPKAGEGGANVLTF. CDR3 in DNA: TGTGCCAGCTCACCAAAAGCGGGAGAAGGTGGGGCCAACGTCCTGACTTTC. The chain uses TRBV18 and TRBJ2-6, with TRBD2 matching over 8 bases. Per germline, CDR1 KGHSH and CDR2 LQKENI. This CDR3 is built from 17 residues. Germline trimming cut 2 bases from V and 3 bases from J; bases unmatched to any gene: 6.

CDR3 nucleotides: TGTGCCAGCAGCTCATCCCGGGCCGGGGAGCTGTTTTTT. Protein sequence: CASSSSRAGELFF. The gene calls are TRBV6-5 and TRBJ2-2; D not certain. The CDR3 has 13 residues. Trimming pared 6 bases from V and 6 bases from J, leaving 11 bases between. Germline V gene lookup returns CDR1 MNHEY and CDR2 SVGAGI.

V usage is TRBV28 and J usage is TRBJ2-3; possible D gene TRBD2, 5 bases. Trimming removed 8 bases at V and 6 bases at J, with 12 bases between. Germline CDR1 and CDR2: MDHEN and SYDVKM. The CDR3 consists of 12 residues. The DNA for the CDR3 is TGTGCCAGCGGGGAGTATCGGGATACGCAGTATTTT. It translates to CASGEYRDTQYF.

The chain links TRBV7-8 to TRBJ1-1; 8 bases are a match to TRBD1. Germline V gene data show CDR1 as SGHVS and CDR2 as FQNEAQ. The CDR3 consists of 13 residues. V dropped 5 bases and J dropped 5; count of bases not matched to a gene: 4. The CDR3 here is CASSRRQGTEAFF. The CDR3 bases are TGTGCCAGCAGCCGTCGACAGGGGACTGAAGCTTTCTTT.

This sequence joins TRBV5-1 and TRBJ2-5; 7 bases are shared with TRBD2. Trimming cost V 6 bases and J 5 bases; bases outside gene matches: 10. Germline CDR1 and CDR2: SGHRS and YFSETQ. The CDR3 loop spans 14 amino acids. Written as DNA, the CDR3 is TGCGCCAGCACAGAGCGGGAAAGTGAGGAGACCCAGTACTTC. Amino acid sequence: CASTERESEETQYF. Based on the CDR3 plus reference TRBV5-1 and TRBJ2-5, the full variable domain is KAGVTQTPRYLIKTRGQQVTLSCSPISGHRSVSWYQQTPGQGLQFLFEYFSETQRNKGNFPGRFSGRQFSNSRSEMNVSTLELGDSALYLCASTERESEETQYFGPGTRLLVL.

The rearrangement joins TRBV27 to TRBJ1-5; 10 positions match TRBD1. CDR1 and CDR2 from the germline V gene are MNHEY and SMNVEV (reference sequence). This CDR3 contains 15 residues. V gave up 6 bases and J gave up 5 bases; unmatched junction bases: 7. CDR3 DNA: TGTGCCAGCAGGCGGGGGACAGGGGTAGATCAGCCCCAGCATTTT. The encoded protein is CASRRGTGVDQPQHF.

The V and J genes are TRBV10-3 and TRBJ2-3; no reliable D call. Between the trimmed V and J ends, which lost 9 bases and 0 bases, there was a span of 7 bases. In germline, CDR1 is ENHRY, CDR2 SYGVKD. The CDR3 sequence is 12 residues long. CDR3 bases: TGTGCCATTTCGACTAGCACAGATACGCAGTATTTT. This encodes CAISTSTDTQYF.

The chain recombines TRBV6-4 with TRBJ1-6, with D maybe TRBD1 (5 bases). Deletions cut 5 bases from V and 9 bases from J, with 20 bases between. The length of the CDR3 is 16 residues. The V gene's germline CDR1 is MRHNA and CDR2 SNTAGT. The CDR3 sequence is CASSIKSPPGVSPLHF. CDR3 coding DNA: TGTGCCAGCAGTATTAAGTCCCCCCCGGGGGTTTCACCCCTCCACTTT.

The V and J genes are TRBV18 and TRBJ1-4; D is possibly TRBD1 (6 bases). The germline gives CDR1 KGHSH, CDR2 LQKENI. V lost 5 bases to trimming and J lost 0 bases, with 10 bases between them. This CDR3 comprises 15 residues. The CDR3 loop reads CASSVTGSTNEKLFF. CDR3 DNA: TGTGCCAGCTCAGTTACAGGGTCAACTAATGAAAAACTGTTTTTT. Filled out from reference TRBV18 and TRBJ1-4, the complete variable domain reads NAGVMQNPRHLVRRRGQEARLRCSPMKGHSHVYWYRQLPEEGLKFMVYLQKENIIDESGMPKERFSAEFPKEGPSILRIQQVVRGDSAAYFCASSVTGSTNEKLFFGSGTQLSVL.

The chain joins TRBV28 to TRBJ2-7, with TRBD1 matching 9 bases. After removal of 3 bases from V and 5 bases from J, the junction contained 8 bases not matched to a gene. The germline gives CDR1 MDHEN, CDR2 SYDVKM. This CDR3 contains 15 residues. CDR3 DNA sequence: TGTGCCAGCAGTTTCCGGACAGGGGAGACGGACGAGCAGTACTTC. It encodes CASSFRTGETDEQYF. The variable domain in full, with the rest retrieved from reference TRBV28 and TRBJ2-7, is DVKVTQSSRYLVKRTGEKVFLECVQDMDHENMFWYRQDPGLGLRLIYFSYDVKMKEKGDIPEGYSVSREKKERFSLILESASTNQTSMYLCASSFRTGETDEQYFGPGTRLTVT.

V gene TRBV7-2 combines with J gene TRBJ2-1; TRBD2 agrees at 11 bases. Germline V CDR1 and CDR2: SGHTA, FQGNSA. The V and J ends lost 1 base and 7 bases, in that order; junction bases with no gene match: 6. The CDR3 covers 16 residues. CDR3 nucleotide sequence: TGTGCCAGCAGCTTAGAGATAGCGGGAGGGGGTAATGAGCAGTTCTTC. This sequence encodes CASSLEIAGGGNEQFF.

This chain connects TRBV19 to TRBJ1-5, with 7 bases that match TRBD1. CDR1 is LNHDA, CDR2 SQIVND, per germline (reference sequence). The V segment lost 7 bases and the J segment 0 bases; nucleotides outside the gene matches: 12. The CDR3 is made up of 17 amino acids. The CDR3 is CASTNRDSRYSNQPQHF. In DNA, the CDR3 is TGTGCCAGTACTAACCGGGACAGCAGATATAGCAATCAGCCCCAGCATTTT.

V and J are TRBV23-1 and TRBJ2-7; 9 bases agree with TRBD1. TRBV23-1 is placed among ORFs of uncertain function. CDR3 length: 15 residues. V trimming: 4 bases; J trimming: 2 bases; junction bases outside the gene matches: 6. The CDR3 nucleotides read TGCGCCAGCAGTCTTCCACGGGACAGGGCCTACGAGCAGTACTTC. It encodes CASSLPRDRAYEQYF.

The chain uses TRBV25-1 and TRBJ1-3; no clear D gene. The germline V gene has CDR1 MGHDK and CDR2 SYGVNS. V was pared by 7 bases and J by 2 bases, with 6 bases between. The CDR3 is made up of 12 amino acids. CDR3 bases: TGTGCCAGCATCGGAGCTGGAAACACCATATATTTT. Its protein is CASIGAGNTIYF.

Only a few counts were recorded for this clone. The chain combines TRBV4-1 with TRBJ2-5, with a tentative D call TRBD2 (5 bases). The CDR3 covers 15 residues. V was shortened by 4 bases and J by 3 bases, with 15 bases between the two germline ends. Per germline, CDR1 MGHRA and CDR2 YSYEKL. Here the CDR3 reads CASSRTERVEETQYF. The CDR3 nucleotides are TGCGCCAGCAGCCGCACCGAGAGGGTAGAAGAGACCCAGTACTTC.